This T cell receptor (beta chain) was obtained from a study of T cell responses to AZD1222 COVID-19 vaccine. Study-wide results and caveats: Compared with day 0, the breadth and depth of the Spike-specific TCR repertoire rose significantly after two doses of AZD1222. Within unmutated variant regions lay the reported targets of nearly half of spike-specific TCRs. Across the whole spike, CD4 TCRs peaked at regions 160-218 and 743-854. Donors, mostly white British, included more females; clonal diversity was possibly underestimated.

This clone came up once. Its antigen remains unidentified. The data were produced by immunoSEQ multiplex PCR, yet TCRdb's version contains in-frame clones alone and is incomplete. The sample carries 100,000 to 150,000 clones, approximately 85% recorded once. The CDR3 covers 15 residues. Trimming removed 3 bases from V and 5 bases from J; junction bases left unmatched: 4. The germline V gene has CDR1 MNHEY and CDR2 SMNVEV (reference sequence). The chain carries TRBV27 and TRBJ1-5; 10 nucleotides align to TRBD1. The TCR comes from an adult in good health. Here the sequenced sample was peripheral blood, taken on day 0 of AZD1222 vaccination. In nucleotides, the CDR3 is TGTGCCAGCAGTTTCATTGGGACAGGGGATCAGCCCCAGCATTTT. As protein: CASSFIGTGDQPQHF.